The 25 T cell receptor beta chains below were found in one sample sequenced in a study of blood T cells in healthy people across ages. PCR was performed a second time for roughly 7 to 11 cycles using a sample-barcoded 5' primer and a J-beta primer mix. Each CDR3 protein gets one entry after TCRdb re-called the 5' RACE reads with MiXCR. In the table there are around 1,000,000 distinct CDR3 sequences, 20% to 25% of which are singletons. This sample was shared with a second study, whose subject was T cells of mothers and their children.

Sequenced sample: blood. These receptors all come from a girl aged 2-10 years in good health.

This clonotype was picked up a small number of times. The rearrangement links TRBV12-3 or TRBV12-4 to TRBJ2-5; perhaps TRBD1 as D (6 bases). The end of the DNA aligns better with TRBJ2-7, so the J call may be wrong. The CDR3 loop spans 16 amino acids. The chain's CDR3 is CASGDPRAGDSYEQYF. CDR3 bases: TGTGCCAGCGGGGACCCGCGGGCAGGGGACTCCTACGAGCAGTACTTC.

CDR3 coding DNA: TGTGCCAGCAGCCAGCCCCTTCTAGGACAGGGGATAGATACGCAGTATTTT. Protein: CASSQPLLGQGIDTQYF. The V gene is TRBV3-1, the J gene TRBJ2-3; 9 nucleotides agree with TRBD1. After removal of 3 bases from V and 5 bases from J, the junction contained 12 bases not matched to a gene. From germline, CDR1 is LGHDT and CDR2 YNNKEL (reference sequence). The CDR3 has 17 amino acids.

In its sample, this clonotype was seen a few times. The rearrangement uses TRBV28 and TRBJ2-1; D gene uncertain. Germline V lookup: CDR1 MDHEN, CDR2 SYDVKM. The CDR3 has 14 amino acids. V lost 3 bases to trimming and J lost 4 bases, with 10 bases between them. The CDR3 here is CASSLYQDYNEQFF. For the CDR3, the DNA is TGTGCCAGCAGTTTGTATCAAGATTACAATGAGCAGTTCTTC.

This clonotype was seen once. The V gene is TRBV6-4, the J gene TRBJ1-2; D is ambiguous. The germline V and J ends were trimmed by 5 bases and 3 bases, with 25 bases remaining between them. The CDR3 length is 18 residues. The germline gives CDR1 MRHNA, CDR2 SNTAGT. This CDR3 reads CASSTARTGYVLDYGYTF. CDR3 DNA: TGTGCCAGCAGTACCGCCCGGACGGGGTATGTATTGGACTATGGCTACACCTTC.

Regarding this clonotype: A read error may account for a junction end that differs from germline. The J gene is TRBJ2-7, the V gene TRBV27; TRBD2 matches at 8 bases. The J call may be wrong; the DNA end is better matched by TRBJ2-5. Germline lookup yields CDR1 MNHEY and CDR2 SMNVEV (reference sequence). CDR3 size: 15 residues. The CDR3 is CSSSLTSVPRETQYF. DNA for the CDR3: TGTTCCAGCAGTCTGACTAGCGTTCCTCGTGAGACCCAGTACTTC.

V and J are TRBV7-2 and TRBJ2-1; D gene ambiguous. The J call could be wrong; TRBJ2-7 is a better fit for the DNA end. The germline CDR1 and CDR2 sequences are SGHTA and FQGNSA. The CDR3 consists of 11 residues. The CDR3: CASSLDRWQYF. CDR3 DNA sequence: TGTGCCAGCAGCTTAGATCGTTGGCAGTACTTC.

This clonotype was detected only a few times. The chain employs TRBV7-2 and TRBJ2-7; 8 positions agree with TRBD2. The CDR3 loop spans 15 amino acids. V dropped 2 bases and J dropped 6; count of bases not matched to a gene: 9. From germline, CDR1 is SGHTA and CDR2 FQGNSA. CDR3 nucleotides: TGTGCCAGCAGCTTATTAGCGGGGACGACGTCCGAGCAGTACTTC. Translating it yields CASSLLAGTTSEQYF.

The sample holds many counts of this clonotype. The rearrangement links TRBV27 to TRBJ2-3, with D perhaps matching TRBD1 (6 bases). The V and J ends lost 6 bases and 1 base respectively, with 11 bases between them. The CDR3 consists of 14 residues. Germline V gene data show CDR1 as MNHEY and CDR2 as SMNVEV (reference sequence). CDR3 sequence: CASRLAGGTDTQYF. In nucleotides, the CDR3 is TGTGCCAGCAGGTTAGCAGGGGGCACAGATACGCAGTATTTT.

This chain links TRBV15 with TRBJ1-1; the D gene is possibly TRBD1 (6 bases). The length of the CDR3 is 16 residues. Germline V gene data show CDR1 as LNHNV and CDR2 as YYDKDF (reference sequence). Trimming removed 0 bases at V and 3 bases at J, with 14 bases between. Here the CDR3 DNA reads TGTGCCACCAGCAGAGAACCCTTTGGGGGCGACACTGAAGCTTTCTTT. This gives the protein CATSREPFGGDTEAFF.

J is TRBJ2-5 and V is TRBV7-2, with unresolved D. The J call could be wrong; TRBJ2-7 is a better fit for the DNA end. The CDR3 sequence is 17 residues long. CDR1 and CDR2 (germline): SGHTA, FQGNSA. For the CDR3, the DNA is TGTGCCAGCAGCCAAGCCGGGCAGCCCCAAATATCCTACGAGCAGTACTTC. Its protein product is CASSQAGQPQISYEQYF.

This clonotype has more than one count but fewer than ten. The CDR3, as DNA: TGTGCCAGCGCGGGACAGTCCTGGGTCTACGAGCAGTACTTC. Amino acid sequence: CASAGQSWVYEQYF. This chain links TRBV28 with TRBJ2-7; D perhaps matches TRBD1 (7 bases). The CDR3 totals 14 residues. Trimming took 8 bases from V and 3 from J, leaving 17 bases between them. Germline CDR1 and CDR2: MDHEN and SYDVKM.

V and J are TRBV5-1 and TRBJ2-7; TRBD2 might be the D (6 bases). This CDR3 comprises 13 residues. Germline V gives CDR1 SGHRS, CDR2 YFSETQ. V was pared by 1 base and J by 6 bases, with 11 bases between. CDR3 DNA: TGCGCCAGCAGCTTGTATTTGGAGGGCGAGCAGTACTTC. Protein product: CASSLYLEGEQYF.

V is TRBV4-2 and J is TRBJ2-7; 10 bases are shared with TRBD2. The CDR3 runs 16 residues. Germline-derived CDR1 and CDR2 are LGHNA and YNFKEQ. V lost 1 base and J lost 5; bases outside the gene matches: 8. CDR3 DNA: TGTGCCAGCAGCCAAGTTTTCATAGCGGGGGGTGACGAGCAGTACTTC. Translated, it gives CASSQVFIAGGDEQYF.

The chain recombines TRBV20-1 with TRBJ1-1; D ambiguous. The CDR3 contains 12 residues. V was clipped by 5 bases and J by 1 base, with 8 bases between them. From germline, CDR1 is DFQATT and CDR2 SNEGSKA (reference sequence). Written as DNA, the CDR3 is TGCAGTGCTCAACCGACGAACACTGAAGCTTTCTTT. Translated, it gives CSAQPTNTEAFF.

The rearrangement joins TRBV5-1 to TRBJ2-1; 9 bases fit TRBD1. The CDR3 consists of 15 residues. V shed 4 bases and J 4 bases; nucleotides not matched to a gene: 6. The germline V gene encodes CDR1 SGHRS and CDR2 YFSETQ. CDR3 in DNA: TGCGCCAGCAGCGAAGGACAGGGGTTTTACAATGAGCAGTTCTTC. Translated: CASSEGQGFYNEQFF.

V gene TRBV12-3 or TRBV12-4 combines with J gene TRBJ2-1; 8 bases map to TRBD2. Trimming at V came to 5 bases and at J to 2 bases, leaving 11 bases not matched to a gene. This CDR3 contains 17 residues. The CDR3 region has the DNA TGTGCCAGCAGTCCGGAAACTAGCGGACCAACCTACAATGAGCAGTTCTTC. Protein sequence: CASSPETSGPTYNEQFF.

The chain combines TRBV24-1 with TRBJ1-2; no definite D call. Deletions cut 2 bases from V and 6 bases from J, with 12 bases between. Germline values: CDR1 KGHDR, CDR2 SFDVKD. CDR3 size: 14 residues. CDR3 in amino acids: CATSDYGDPHGYTF. CDR3 nucleotides: TGTGCCACCAGTGATTATGGTGATCCCCATGGCTACACCTTC.

This chain connects TRBV2 to TRBJ2-6, with TRBD1 matching 7 bases. The CDR3 covers 16 residues. V was clipped by 6 bases and J by 0 bases; unmatched bases: 5. Germline lookup yields CDR1 SNHLY and CDR2 FYNNEI. The CDR3 DNA is TGTGCCAGCAGCCCGGGACAGAGCTCTGGGGCCAACGTCCTGACTTTC. It translates to CASSPGQSSGANVLTF.

About this clonotype itself: Relative to the germline gene, one junction end is altered; a read error may explain this. V is TRBV7-2 and J is TRBJ1-2, with TRBD1 identical over 8 bases. The germline V gene encodes CDR1 SGHTA and CDR2 FQGNSA. The CDR3 loop spans 14 amino acids. The CDR3 is CASSISTGAYGYTF. The CDR3 DNA reads TGCGCCAGCAGCATCTCGACAGGGGCTTATGGCTACACCTTC. Based on the CDR3 plus reference TRBV7-2 and TRBJ1-2, the full variable domain is GAGVSQSPSNKVTEKGKDVELRCDPISGHTALYWYRQSLGQGLEFLIYFQGNSAPDKSGLPSDRFSAERTGGSVSTLTIQRTQQEDSAVYLCASSISTGAYGYTFGSGTRLTVV.

Of note for this clonotype: One junction end disagrees with the germline gene, perhaps due to a read error. V is TRBV20-1 and J is TRBJ2-1, with TRBD1 as a possible D gene (6 bases). The CDR3 contains 15 residues. From germline, CDR1 is DFQATT and CDR2 SNEGSKA (reference sequence). This chain's CDR3 is CSARGANEGGNAQFF. CDR3 bases: TGCAGTGCTAGAGGGGCCAATGAAGGGGGAAATGCGCAGTTCTTC.

This clonotype was observed a few times. This chain links TRBV6-1 with TRBJ1-1; tentatively, D is TRBD1 (5 bases). Between the trimmed V and J ends, which lost 5 bases and 0 bases, there was a span of 13 bases. Germline V gene lookup returns CDR1 MNHNS and CDR2 SASEGT. The CDR3 loop spans 15 amino acids. The CDR3 region has the DNA TGTGCCAGCAGTCTCCGGACAATTATGAACACTGAAGCTTTCTTT. It encodes CASSLRTIMNTEAFF.

This clonotype was counted only a few times. The chain is built from TRBV9 and TRBJ1-6; D is ambiguous. Germline lookup yields CDR1 SGDLS and CDR2 YYNGEE. The CDR3 is 13 amino acids. Trimming shortened V by 2 bases and J by 6 bases, and 6 bases separated the two germline ends. The DNA of the CDR3 is TGTGCCAGCAGCGTGGAGGGTAATTCACCCCTCCACTTT. This codes for CASSVEGNSPLHF. The complete variable domain, with remaining parts taken from reference TRBV9 and TRBJ1-6, reads DSGVTQTPKHLITATGQRVTLRCSPRSGDLSVYWYQQSLDQGLQFLIQYYNGEERAKGNILERFSAQQFPDLHSELNLSSLELGDSALYFCASSVEGNSPLHFGNGTRLTVT.

The chain employs TRBV29-1 and TRBJ1-1, with D hard to call. Germline V gene sequence: CDR1 SQVTM, CDR2 ANQGSEA. V gave up 6 bases and J gave up 2 bases, with 4 bases separating them. The CDR3 consists of 10 residues. Here the CDR3 reads CSVDNTEAFF. CDR3 sequence (DNA): TGCAGCGTCGATAACACTGAAGCTTTCTTT. Full variable domain (rest looked up from reference TRBV29-1 and TRBJ1-1): SAVISQKPSRDICQRGTSLTIQCQVDSQVTMMFWYRQQPGQSLTLIATANQGSEATYESGFVIDKFPISRPNLTFSTLTVSNMSPEDSSIYLCSVDNTEAFFGQGTRLTVV.

This clonotype was detected a few times. CDR3 sequence (DNA): TGCGCCAGCAGCTTGAGCTCGCTTGCTGTACAAGAGACCCAGTACTTC. This sequence encodes CASSLSSLAVQETQYF. The V and J genes are TRBV5-1 and TRBJ2-5; D remains ambiguous. Between the trimmed V and J ends, which lost 1 base and 2 bases, there was a span of 15 bases. The length of the CDR3 is 16 residues. CDR1 SGHRS and CDR2 YFSETQ come from the germline V gene.

The genes are TRBV20-1 and TRBJ1-5; 8 positions match TRBD1. The J segment lost 0 bases and the V segment lost 5 bases, leaving 3 bases of the junction unmatched. Germline loops: CDR1 DFQATT, CDR2 SNEGSKA (reference sequence). The length of the CDR3 is 14 residues. CDR3: CSAPTGGSNQPQHF. CDR3 in DNA: TGCAGTGCTCCCACAGGGGGTAGCAATCAGCCCCAGCATTTT.